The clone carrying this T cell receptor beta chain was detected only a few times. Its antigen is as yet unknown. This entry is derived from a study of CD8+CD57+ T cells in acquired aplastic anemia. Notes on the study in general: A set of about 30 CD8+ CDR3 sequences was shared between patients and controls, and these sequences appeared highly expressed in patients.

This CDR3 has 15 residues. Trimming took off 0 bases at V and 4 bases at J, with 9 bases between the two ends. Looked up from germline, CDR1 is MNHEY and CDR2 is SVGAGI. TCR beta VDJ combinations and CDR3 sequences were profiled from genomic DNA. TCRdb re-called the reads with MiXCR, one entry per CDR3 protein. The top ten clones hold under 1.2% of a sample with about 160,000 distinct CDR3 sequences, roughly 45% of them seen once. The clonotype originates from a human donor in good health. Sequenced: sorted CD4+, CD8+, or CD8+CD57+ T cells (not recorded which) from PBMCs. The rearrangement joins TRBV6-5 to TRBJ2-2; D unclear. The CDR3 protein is CASSYSNTGTGELFF. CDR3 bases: TGTGCCAGCAGTTACTCGAATACGGGCACCGGGGAGCTGTTTTTT.